This T cell receptor (beta chain) was sequenced during a study of cytomegalovirus exposure and HLA in healthy donors. Turning to the study itself: From about 179 million T cells, an earlier analysis saw approximately 110 million unique TCR beta sequences. Study-level points and caveats: In a later analysis, at a false discovery rate of 0.05, over 15,000 TCR beta sequences matched HLA alleles.

This clone was observed a few times. Its antigen is unidentified. V lost 4 bases and J 7 bases, leaving 14 bases between the germline ends. The CDR3 has 15 residues. Germline V lookup: CDR1 LNHDA, CDR2 SQIVND (reference sequence). In the PCR, 60 Vbeta and 13 Jbeta primers were used. Sequenced by immunoSEQ multiplex PCR; TCRdb stores in-frame clones only, minus some. The table records about 150,000 clones, about four fifths of them present only once. The sample consisted of PBMCs. This chain connects TRBV19 to TRBJ2-6, with no clear D. The clonotype originates from a man over 45 in good health and CMV-seropositive. The CDR3 loop reads CASSSPRSQANVLTF. CDR3 sequence (DNA): TGTGCCAGTAGTAGCCCCAGGTCACAAGCCAACGTCCTGACTTTC.